This T cell receptor beta chain was sequenced in a study of cytomegalovirus exposure and HLA in healthy donors. Study as a whole: A preliminary data release comprised approximately 85 million unique TCRs obtained from HLA-typed donors. Broader study findings: A cluster of highly shared sequence variants was likely a sequencing artifact. Segments of the TCR beta V type were, in most cases, productive about 87% or about 30% of the time in an earlier analysis. In a later analysis, fewer than 20,000 TCR beta sequences were associated with HLA alleles at 0.05 false discovery rate.

PCR involved 60 Vbeta and 13 Jbeta primers. TCRdb's copy holds only in-frame clones and misses some; the assay was immunoSEQ multiplex PCR. The sample records 170,000 or so clones, more than 80% being singletons. The CDR3 contains 15 residues. Deletions cut 1 base from V and 4 bases from J, with 13 bases between. The V gene's germline CDR1 is MGHDK and CDR2 SYGVNS. On this clone: Its target is not known.

The sequence was obtained from a man younger than 35 in good health and CMV-seronegative. The J gene is TRBJ1-2, the V gene TRBV25-1; possibly TRBD1 for D (6 bases). Material for sequencing was PBMCs. The CDR3 spells CASSEFGGPRYGYTF. In DNA, the CDR3 is TGTGCCAGCAGTGAATTCGGGGGGCCGCGCTATGGCTACACCTTC.